The rows below give T cell receptor beta chains drawn from one sample of a study of blood T cell repertoires in COVID-19. Using immunoSEQ multiplex PCR, the repertoire was profiled, and TCRdb retains in-frame clones only, with some absent. The sample has some 700,000 clones, 90% seen once. Sequencing was performed on peripheral blood. These receptors came from a woman in her late teens or twenties with acute or convalescent COVID-19. Both conserved end residues are part of each CDR3. Fields, in order: V gene, J gene, D gene, clone size, CDR3 protein, CDR3 DNA. D genes are given only for firm matches. Not every row has a clone size; where given, it reads once, few, many or a size class.

TRBV10-3,TRBJ1-2,NA,NA,CAISPTGDYGYTF,TGTGCCATCAGTCCGACCGGAGACTATGGCTACACCTTC
TRBV5-1,TRBJ1-2,NA,NA,CASSLVRGQDYGYTF,TGCGCCAGCAGCTTGGTTAGGGGACAAGACTATGGCTACACCTTC
TRBV5-1,TRBJ1-2,NA,once,CASSLVMGGYTF,TGCGCCAGCAGCTTGGTAATGGGCGGCTACACCTTC
TRBV7-2,TRBJ2-7,NA,NA,CASSLGHLYEQYF,TGTGCCAGCAGCTTGGGGCACCTCTACGAGCAGTACTTC
TRBV6-2/TRBV6-3,TRBJ1-2,TRBD1,NA,CASSYNTGGFGGYTF,TGTGCCAGCAGTTACAATACAGGGGGCTTTGGAGGCTACACCTTC
TRBV6-5,TRBJ2-7,TRBD1,NA,CASSRDRDGEQYF,TGTGCCAGCAGCCGGGACAGGGATGGTGAGCAGTACTTC
TRBV4-1,TRBJ1-2,NA,NA,CASSQERNYGYTF,TGCGCCAGCAGCCAAGAACGGAACTATGGCTACACCTTC
TRBV5-6,TRBJ2-1,TRBD1,NA,CASSPVRDRNLRLVQFF,TGTGCCAGCAGTCCAGTGAGGGACAGGAACCTTCGGTTGGTACAGTTCTTC
TRBV4-2,TRBJ2-1,TRBD2,NA,CASSQDSGLGYNEQFF,TGTGCCAGCAGCCAAGATAGCGGGCTGGGGTACAATGAGCAGTTCTTC
TRBV4-2,TRBJ2-7,TRBD1,NA,CASSQGTGGSYEQYF,TGTGCCAGCAGCCAAGGGACAGGGGGCTCCTACGAGCAGTACTTC
TRBV19,TRBJ1-2,NA,NA,CASSPYGDTTNYGYTF,TGTGCCAGTAGTCCCTATGGGGACACCACTAACTATGGCTACACCTTC
TRBV5-1,TRBJ1-1,NA,NA,CASSLGSGTEAFF,TGCGCCAGCAGCTTGGGGTCGGGCACTGAAGCTTTCTTT
TRBV30,TRBJ1-2,NA,NA,CAWSLEWGGGYTF,TGTGCCTGGAGTCTAGAGTGGGGGGGTGGCTACACCTTC
TRBV5-1,TRBJ2-2,NA,once,CASRSELEAGELFF,TGCGCCAGCCGATCGGAGCTCGAGGCCGGGGAGCTGTTTTTT
TRBV7-9,TRBJ1-6,NA,once,CASEGERALHF,TGTGCCAGCGAGGGGGAGAGGGCCCTCCACTTT
TRBV5-4,TRBJ2-3,NA,NA,CASSFEADTQYF,TGTGCCAGCAGCTTCGAAGCGGATACGCAGTATTTT
TRBV14,TRBJ1-3,NA,few,CASSQEIPWAQDSGNTIYF,TGTGCCAGCAGCCAAGAGATTCCGTGGGCACAGGACTCTGGAAACACCATATATTTT
TRBV6-1,TRBJ1-1,NA,NA,CASTLYRQNTEAFF,TGTGCCAGCACACTGTACCGACAGAACACTGAAGCTTTCTTT
TRBV24-1,TRBJ1-6,NA,few,CATSVRGRNSPLHF,TGTGCCACCAGTGTCAGGGGTCGCAATTCACCCCTCCACTTT
TRBV15,TRBJ1-3,NA,NA,CATSRDLEAGGGNTIYF,TGTGCCACCAGCAGAGATTTGGAAGCGGGGGGAGGAAACACCATATATTTT
TRBV5-1,TRBJ2-1,TRBD2,NA,CASSRGRDVTYNEQFF,TGCGCCAGCAGCCGGGGGAGGGACGTTACCTACAATGAGCAGTTCTTC
TRBV5-8,TRBJ2-4,TRBD1,NA,CASSSLKKTGGWGNIQYF,TGTGCCAGCAGCTCATTAAAAAAGACAGGGGGCTGGGGCAACATTCAGTACTTC
TRBV6-5,TRBJ1-5,TRBD1,NA,CASSMDRGSNQPQHF,TGTGCCAGCAGCATGGACAGGGGAAGCAATCAGCCCCAGCATTTT
TRBV4-3,TRBJ1-2,TRBD1,NA,CASSRTRTGNYGYTF,TGCGCCAGCAGCCGGACCCGGACAGGGAACTATGGCTACACCTTC
TRBV5-6,TRBJ1-5,NA,NA,CASSPREGGHQPQHF,TGTGCCAGCAGCCCTCGAGAGGGAGGGCATCAGCCCCAGCATTTT
TRBV5-4,TRBJ1-4,NA,NA,CASSSGRGKEKLFF,TGTGCCAGCAGCTCCGGGAGGGGCAAAGAAAAACTGTTTTTT
TRBV13,TRBJ1-2,TRBD1,NA,CASSFSQGARYGYTF,TGTGCCAGCAGCTTCTCCCAGGGGGCACGATATGGCTACACCTTC
TRBV4-1,TRBJ2-3,TRBD2,NA,CASSPLRLVAGGDTQYF,TGCGCCAGCAGCCCGCTCCGGTTGGTAGCGGGGGGAGATACGCAGTATTTT
TRBV24-1,TRBJ2-1,NA,NA,CATSEPQVRDNEQFF,TGTGCCACCAGTGAACCTCAGGTGAGGGACAATGAGCAGTTCTTC
TRBV3-1/TRBV3-2,TRBJ1-2,NA,NA,CASSLDSFYGYTF,TGTGCCAGCAGCTTAGACAGTTTCTATGGCTACACCTTC